One TCR beta chain is described in this entry. Its antigen is as yet unknown. The CDR3 sequence is 15 residues long. V was cut by 6 bases and J by 7 bases, with 19 bases left in between. CDR1 SNHLY and CDR2 FYNNEI come from the germline V gene. The sample comes from a study of cytomegalovirus exposure and HLA in healthy donors. The PCR ran on 60 Vbeta and 13 Jbeta primers. Produced via immunoSEQ multiplex PCR; TCRdb's table is partial and in-frame only. The profile shows some 120,000 clones, 75% to 90% of them singletons. Notes on the study in general: An analysis that was carried out later associated 17,000 or so TCR beta sequences with HLA alleles at 0.05 false discovery rate.

J is TRBJ1-5 and V is TRBV2; no clear D gene. The specimen was PBMCs. The TCR sequence derives from a man younger than 30 in good health and CMV-seropositive. The CDR3 reads CASSRSSLQRQPQHF. For the CDR3, the DNA is TGTGCCAGCAGCCGAAGTTCGCTGCAGCGGCAGCCCCAGCATTTT. The variable domain in full, with the rest retrieved from reference TRBV2 and TRBJ1-5, is EPEVTQTPSHQVTQMGQEVILRCVPISNHLYFYWYRQILGQKVEFLVSFYNNEISEKSEIFDDQFSVERPDGSNFTLKIRSTKLEDSAMYFCASSRSSLQRQPQHFGDGTRLSIL.